Given below is one T cell receptor beta chain in context. Its cognate antigen is unknown. V was pared by 5 bases and J by 0 bases, with 5 bases of the junction left unmatched. The germline V gene encodes CDR1 MNHEY and CDR2 SVGAGI. This CDR3 comprises 15 residues. This sample is drawn from a study of PD-L1 blockade in urothelial cancer. Across the whole study: Males with urothelial cancer arising in the bladder constituted most of the 29 patients. Patients had been given 0 to 3 earlier chemotherapy regimens.

Whole-study findings and limits: Lower than median blood TCR clonality before treatment predicted better survival.

Only in-frame clones appear in the TCRdb table, and some are missing; sequencing was by immunoSEQ multiplex PCR. The sample lists 35,000 to 45,000 clones, around nine tenths seen once, with 8.3% in the top ten. The TCR was taken from a man aged 65 to 79 with urothelial cancer. The gene calls are TRBV6-5 and TRBJ2-3, with 7 bases aligning to TRBD1. Sequenced here: PBMCs, sampled around atezolizumab (anti-PD-L1) treatment. The CDR3 DNA reads TGTGCCAGCAGTAAGGGACAGACTAGCACAGATACGCAGTATTTT. This translates into CASSKGQTSTDTQYF.